These T cell receptor beta chains were read from a single sample in a study of molecular identifiers for immune sequencing clone quantification. One entry per CDR3 protein results from TCRdb running MiXCR on the PCR reads. Of 15,000 to 20,000 distinct CDR3 sequences in the sample, around 23% were seen once. Material for sequencing was naive CD8+ T cells from blood, with Jurkat cell RNA spiked in. These receptors came from a human donor in good health. Some libraries in this study had Jurkat cell RNA spiked in. CDR3s include the opening cysteine and the closing phenylalanine or tryptophan. Fields, in order: D gene, J gene, V gene, clone size, CDR3 DNA, CDR3 protein. D genes are given only for firm matches. Clone size is not always given. Where it is, it says once, few, many or a class for expanded clones.

. | TRBJ1-2 | TRBV16 | few | TGTGCCAGCAGCCAAGACTCGTCTGGCTACACCTTC | CASSQDSSGYTF
. | TRBJ2-7 | TRBV7-2 | many | TGTGCCAGCAGCTTCGGTGTCGAGCAGTACTTC | CASSFGVEQYF
. | TRBJ2-2 | TRBV28 | . | TGTGCCAGCAGTTTAACTGCTGAAATTAGAGGGGAAACCGGGGAGCTGTTTTTT | CASSLTAEIRGETGELFF
TRBD1 | TRBJ2-1 | TRBV28 | medium-sized | TGTGCCAGCAGTCCCAGGACAGGGTGGGCCTTCAATGAGCAGTTCTTC | CASSPRTGWAFNEQFF
. | TRBJ2-7 | TRBV29-1 | . | TGCAGCGTTAGACAGAGCTCCTACGAGCAGTACTTC | CSVRQSSYEQYF
. | TRBJ2-7 | TRBV28 | many | TGTGCCAGCAGCTTAGACTTAGTCGGGCTCGAGCAGTACTTC | CASSLDLVGLEQYF
TRBD1 | TRBJ1-1 | TRBV19 | . | TGTGCCAGTAGTATAGCCCCGACAGGGGCCCCAGAAGCTTTCTTT | CASSIAPTGAPEAFF
. | TRBJ2-7 | TRBV6-2/TRBV6-3 | medium-sized | TGTGCCAGCAGTAACTTCCCCGGAACAAGCTCCTACGAGCAGTACTTC | CASSNFPGTSSYEQYF
TRBD1 | TRBJ2-4 | TRBV6-5 | many | TGTGCCAGCAGTTACTCCCAGACAGGGCGGTATGGCATTCAGTACTTC | CASSYSQTGRYGIQYF
TRBD2 | TRBJ2-1 | TRBV7-6 | . | TGTGCCAGCAGCAAGGACAGGGGAGGACTAGCGGGGGGCTACAATGAGCAGTTCTTC | CASSKDRGGLAGGYNEQFF
TRBD1 | TRBJ1-2 | TRBV5-6 | many | TGTGCCAGCAGCTTGGAGGGGGCGTTTGGCTACACCTTC | CASSLEGAFGYTF
. | TRBJ1-2 | TRBV7-9 | medium-sized | TGTGCCAGCAGCCAAAGTGCCTATGGCTACACCTTC | CASSQSAYGYTF
TRBD2 | TRBJ2-1 | TRBV13 | medium-sized | TGTGCCAGCAGCCCCCGTCTAGCGGGGATTGAGCAGTTCTTC | CASSPRLAGIEQFF
. | TRBJ1-2 | TRBV19 | few | TGTGCCAGTAGAGGGAACAGGGACCTGGGCTATGGCTACACCTTC | CASRGNRDLGYGYTF
TRBD1 | TRBJ2-1 | TRBV4-3 | few | TGCGCCAGCAGCCAAGATGAAGGGGGCGATGAGCAGTTCTTC | CASSQDEGGDEQFF
. | TRBJ2-7 | TRBV28 | many | TGTGCCAGCTCCGGGACTCTCCACGAGCAGTACTTC | CASSGTLHEQYF
. | TRBJ2-1 | TRBV4-3 | . | TGCGCCAGCAGCCAAGGGGCCTGGGTCCATGAGCAGCTCTTC | CASSQGAWVHEQLF
. | TRBJ2-3 | TRBV5-1 | many | TGCGCCAGCAGCCGGCGAGATACGCAGTATTTT | CASSRRDTQYF
TRBD1 | TRBJ1-5 | TRBV27 | many | TGTGCCAGCAGTCCCGAGGGGGCGCGAAATCAGCCCCAGCATTTT | CASSPEGARNQPQHF
TRBD2 | TRBJ2-1 | TRBV19 | many | TGTGCCAGTAGTCCACTAGCGGGGTCCTACAATGAGCAGTTCTTC | CASSPLAGSYNEQFF
. | TRBJ2-2 | TRBV5-6 | many | TGTGCCAGCAGCTTCCCGGGGCTGATATCGAACACCGGGGAGCTGTTTTTT | CASSFPGLISNTGELFF
. | TRBJ2-3 | TRBV7-9 | many | TGTGCCAGCAGCTTTAGTGGACCCACAGATACGCAGTATTTT | CASSFSGPTDTQYF
. | TRBJ2-2 | TRBV12-3/TRBV12-4 | few | TGTGCCAGCAGTTCACCGACCCAAGAGAACACCGGGGAGCTGTTTTTT | CASSSPTQENTGELFF
. | TRBJ2-1 | TRBV6-1 | many | TGTGCCAGCAGTGAAGCGGGGGCGGGTAACAATGAGCAGTTCTTC | CASSEAGAGNNEQFF
. | TRBJ2-6 | TRBV7-9 | many | TGTGCCAGCAGCCCATCGGTGTACTCTGGGGCCAACGTCCTGACTTTC | CASSPSVYSGANVLTF
. | TRBJ2-7 | TRBV5-5 | many | TGTGCCAGCACCGACCGGACTCCCTCCCTCTACGAGCAGTACTTC | CASTDRTPSLYEQYF
. | TRBJ2-4 | TRBV11-2 | once | TGTGCCAGCAGCTCCGCTTACGTGAACATTCAGTACTTC | CASSSAYVNIQYF
TRBD1 | TRBJ1-2 | TRBV7-9 | many | TGTGCCAGCAGCGCCACAGGGGGTACTTACTACGGCTACACCTTC | CASSATGGTYYGYTF